This T cell receptor (beta chain) was observed in a study of blood T cell repertoires in COVID-19. Here immunoSEQ multiplex PCR was the method, and the copy in TCRdb shows in-frame clones only, minus some. Here the sample spans roughly 180,000 clones, approximately 86% being singletons. The CDR3 has 12 residues. In germline, CDR1 is MNHNS, CDR2 SASEGT. The V and J ends lost 0 bases and 10 bases respectively, with 9 bases between them. Material for sequencing was PBMCs or T cells enriched from blood (not recorded which). The V gene is TRBV6-1, the J gene TRBJ1-1; D not resolved. The TCR comes from a woman between 25 and 40 years old who had recovered from COVID-19. The CDR3 DNA follows: TGTGCCAGCAGTGAAGCGCCGGTCTTAGCTTTCTTT. Encoded protein: CASSEAPVLAFF.